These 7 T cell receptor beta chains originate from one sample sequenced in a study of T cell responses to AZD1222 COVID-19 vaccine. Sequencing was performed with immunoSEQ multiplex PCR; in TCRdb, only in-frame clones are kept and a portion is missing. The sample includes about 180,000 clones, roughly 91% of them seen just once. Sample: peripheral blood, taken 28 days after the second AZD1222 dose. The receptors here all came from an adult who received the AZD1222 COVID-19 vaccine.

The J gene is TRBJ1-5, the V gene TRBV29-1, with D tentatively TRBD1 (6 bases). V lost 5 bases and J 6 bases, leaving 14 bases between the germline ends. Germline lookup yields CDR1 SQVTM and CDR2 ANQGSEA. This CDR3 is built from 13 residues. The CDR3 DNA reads TGCAGCGTTTCGGACAGTGAGAGTCAGCCCCAGCATTTT. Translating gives CSVSDSESQPQHF.

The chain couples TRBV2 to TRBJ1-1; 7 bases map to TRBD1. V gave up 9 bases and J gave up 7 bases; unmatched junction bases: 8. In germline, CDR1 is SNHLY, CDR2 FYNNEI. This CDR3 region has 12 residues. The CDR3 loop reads CAREIRDSEAFF. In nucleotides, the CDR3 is TGTGCCAGAGAAATAAGGGACAGTGAAGCTTTCTTT. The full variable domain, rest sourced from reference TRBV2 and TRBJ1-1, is EPEVTQTPSHQVTQMGQEVILRCVPISNHLYFYWYRQILGQKVEFLVSFYNNEISEKSEIFDDQFSVERPDGSNFTLKIRSTKLEDSAMYFCAREIRDSEAFFGQGTRLTVV.

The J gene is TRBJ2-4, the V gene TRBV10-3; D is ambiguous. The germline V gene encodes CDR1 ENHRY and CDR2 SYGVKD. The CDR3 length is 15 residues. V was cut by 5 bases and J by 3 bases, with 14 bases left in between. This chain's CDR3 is CAISPRLVDKNIQYF. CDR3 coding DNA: TGTGCCATCAGTCCCCGACTGGTGGACAAAAACATTCAGTACTTC.

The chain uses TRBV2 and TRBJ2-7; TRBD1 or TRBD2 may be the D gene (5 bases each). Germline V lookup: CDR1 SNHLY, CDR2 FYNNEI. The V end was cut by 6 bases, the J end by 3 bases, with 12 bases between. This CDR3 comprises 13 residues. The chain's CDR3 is CASRRDGFYEQYF. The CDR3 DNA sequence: TGTGCCAGCAGACGGGACGGTTTCTACGAGCAGTACTTC.

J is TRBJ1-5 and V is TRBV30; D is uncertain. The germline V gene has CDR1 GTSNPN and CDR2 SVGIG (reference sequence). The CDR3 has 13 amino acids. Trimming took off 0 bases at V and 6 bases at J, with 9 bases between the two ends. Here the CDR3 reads CAWSVKASQPQHF. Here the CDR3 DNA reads TGTGCCTGGAGTGTCAAGGCTAGTCAGCCCCAGCATTTT. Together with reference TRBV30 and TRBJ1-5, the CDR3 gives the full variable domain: SQTIHQWPATLVQPVGSPLSLECTVEGTSNPNLYWYRQAAGRGLQLLFYSVGIGQISSEVPQNLSASRPQDRQFILSSKKLLLSDSGFYLCAWSVKASQPQHFGDGTRLSIL.

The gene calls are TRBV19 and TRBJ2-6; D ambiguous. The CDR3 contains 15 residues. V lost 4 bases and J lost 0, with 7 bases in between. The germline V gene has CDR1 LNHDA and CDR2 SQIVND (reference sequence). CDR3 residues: CASSTMYSGANVLTF. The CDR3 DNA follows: TGTGCCAGTAGTACTATGTACTCTGGGGCCAACGTCCTGACTTTC.

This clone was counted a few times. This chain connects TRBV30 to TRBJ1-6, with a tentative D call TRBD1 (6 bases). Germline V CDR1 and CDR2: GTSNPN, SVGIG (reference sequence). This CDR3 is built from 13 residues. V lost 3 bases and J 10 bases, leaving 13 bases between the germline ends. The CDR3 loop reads CAWRWAGESPLHF. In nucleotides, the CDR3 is TGTGCCTGGAGATGGGCAGGGGAATCACCCCTCCACTTT.